This T cell receptor (beta chain) was profiled in a study of shared clonotypes between healthy human individuals. Findings and caveats of the study: Sampling was confined to blood; repertoires within tissues likely differ.

CDR1 and CDR2 from the germline V gene are SGHTA and FQGNSA. This CDR3 spans 14 amino acids. Trimming left V 1 base short and J 7 bases short, with 14 bases between. Recent vaccinations or acute infections were absent in the healthy HIV-negative adult donors. With unsorted samples, genomic DNA was obtained from 75 million to 90 million PBMCs. How the authors handled the data: ImmunoSEQ output lacked quality scores and full-length reads, limiting matched filtering. Assay: immunoSEQ multiplex PCR; the TCRdb copy retains only in-frame clones and omits some. V, J and clone size are those of that table, while D and trimming were read from the DNA. The sample contains around 500,000 clones, 70% to 80% of which appear only once. As regards this clone: The antigen is undetermined.

The rearrangement links TRBV7-2 to TRBJ2-7; TRBD2 is a possible D gene (6 bases). Sequencing used PBMCs. The receptor comes from a woman aged 40 to 55 in good health. Some clones in this sample may be carry-over from other donors' samples. CDR3 sequence (DNA): TGTGCCAGCAGCTTAGATGGAGGGCCCGGGGAGCAGTACTTC. As protein: CASSLDGGPGEQYF. The variable domain in full, with the rest retrieved from reference TRBV7-2 and TRBJ2-7, is GAGVSQSPSNKVTEKGKDVELRCDPISGHTALYWYRQSLGQGLEFLIYFQGNSAPDKSGLPSDRFSAERTGGSVSTLTIQRTQQEDSAVYLCASSLDGGPGEQYFGPGTRLTVT.